The 19 T cell receptor beta chains given below trace back to one sample, sequenced in a study of OX40 agonist ivuxolimab in advanced cancers. Clones were read by immunoSEQ multiplex PCR, and TCRdb kept only the in-frame ones, dropping some. The sample records approximately 76,000 clones, more than 85% being singletons. Sequencing used CD4+ or CD8+ T cells sorted from blood, obtained in a trial of the OX40 agonist ivuxolimab. These receptors originate from an adult with an advanced solid tumor such as melanoma, head and neck, liver or kidney cancer.

This chain joins TRBV11-2 and TRBJ1-6; D not certain. CDR3 length: 19 residues. CDR1 SGHAT and CDR2 FQNNGV come from the germline V gene. V gave up 1 base and J gave up 0 bases, with 16 bases separating them. CDR3 DNA: TGTGCCAGCAGCTTAGGATTTGCGGGCCTGAGCTCCTATAATTCACCCCTCCACTTT. As protein: CASSLGFAGLSSYNSPLHF.

The chain links TRBV9 to TRBJ2-7; 9 bases map to TRBD2. CDR1 SGDLS and CDR2 YYNGEE come from the germline V gene. The trim removed 3 bases at V and 5 bases at J, leaving 3 bases unmatched. The CDR3 has 13 residues. CDR3: CASSGSGGHEQYF. CDR3 bases: TGTGCCAGCAGCGGTAGCGGGGGCCACGAGCAGTACTTC. Full variable domain (rest looked up from reference TRBV9 and TRBJ2-7): DSGVTQTPKHLITATGQRVTLRCSPRSGDLSVYWYQQSLDQGLQFLIQYYNGEERAKGNILERFSAQQFPDLHSELNLSSLELGDSALYFCASSGSGGHEQYFGPGTRLTVT.

CDR3 region: CAWDRALGFNEQFF. The CDR3 DNA follows: TGTGCCTGGGACAGGGCCTTGGGGTTCAATGAGCAGTTCTTC. This rearrangement joins TRBV30 to TRBJ2-1; TRBD1 matches 7 bases. The V and J ends lost 5 bases and 6 bases, in that order; junction bases with no gene match: 10. Germline CDR1 GTSNPN, CDR2 SVGIG (reference sequence). The CDR3 runs to 14 residues.

The chain joins TRBV6-5 to TRBJ2-3, with unresolved D. V was trimmed by 2 bases and J by 1 base, leaving 10 bases between them. Germline CDR1 MNHEY, CDR2 SVGAGI. The length of the CDR3 is 15 residues. CDR3 sequence reads: CASSYGAERTDTQYF. Here the CDR3 DNA reads TGTGCCAGCAGTTACGGTGCGGAGCGCACAGATACGCAGTATTTT.

The rearrangement joins TRBV5-8 to TRBJ1-4, with D possibly TRBD1 on 6 matching bases. The germline CDR1 and CDR2 sequences are SGHTS and YDEGEE. Trimming left V 4 bases short and J 6 bases short, with 16 bases between. There are 15 residues in the CDR3. Here the CDR3 reads CASSPYSKGDEKLFF. CDR3 bases: TGTGCCAGCAGCCCTTATTCAAAGGGGGATGAAAAACTGTTTTTT. The whole variable domain, remainder taken from reference TRBV5-8 and TRBJ1-4, is EAGVTQSPTHLIKTRGQQATLRCSPISGHTSVYWYQQALGLGLQFLLWYDEGEERNRGNFPPRFSGRQFPNYSSELNVNALELEDSALYLCASSPYSKGDEKLFFGSGTQLSVL.

The V and J genes are TRBV6-1 and TRBJ2-7; D is unclear. Germline V gene lookup returns CDR1 MNHNS and CDR2 SASEGT. The CDR3 is 13 residues long. Trimming pared 1 base from V and 4 bases from J, leaving 8 bases between. Here the CDR3 reads CASSEVQLYEQYF. The CDR3 DNA reads as TGTGCCAGCAGTGAAGTCCAACTTTACGAGCAGTACTTC.

The chain is built from TRBV10-3 and TRBJ1-5; D unclear. Germline V gene data show CDR1 as ENHRY and CDR2 as SYGVKD. The CDR3 length is 11 residues. The ends were cut back, 8 bases at V and 2 bases at J, with 4 bases in the middle. The CDR3 spells CAIGGNQPQHF. The CDR3 nucleotides read TGTGCCATCGGTGGCAATCAGCCCCAGCATTTT.

This clone has only a few counts. This chain connects TRBV4-1 to TRBJ1-6; tentatively, D is TRBD1 (5 bases). V was clipped by 5 bases and J by 8 bases, with 13 bases between them. Germline V gene lookup returns CDR1 MGHRA and CDR2 YSYEKL. CDR3 size: 14 residues. Written as DNA, the CDR3 is TGCGCCAGCAGCGGGGTGACACAGGATTCACCCCTCCACTTT. As protein: CASSGVTQDSPLHF.

The genes are TRBV27 and TRBJ2-3; 15 positions agree with TRBD2. Germline-derived CDR1 and CDR2 are MNHEY and SMNVEV (reference sequence). This CDR3 comprises 18 residues. After removal of 2 bases from V and 2 bases from J, the junction contained 5 bases not matched to a gene. CDR3 bases: TGTGCCAGCAGTTTAATCGGACTAGCGGGGGGGTCCACAGATACGCAGTATTTT. It is translated as CASSLIGLAGGSTDTQYF.

This rearrangement joins TRBV29-1 to TRBJ2-7, with 8 nucleotides matching TRBD1. The CDR3 is 13 residues long. The germline CDR1 and CDR2 sequences are SQVTM and ANQGSEA. J gave up 2 bases and V 2 bases, and 2 bases lay outside the gene matches. Here the CDR3 reads CSVESRGPYEQYF. The CDR3 region has the DNA TGCAGCGTTGAAAGCAGGGGGCCCTACGAGCAGTACTTC.

This clone has a single count. The chain employs TRBV7-2 and TRBJ2-1, with 7 nucleotides matching TRBD2. Germline values: CDR1 SGHTA, CDR2 FQGNSA. The CDR3 is made up of 15 amino acids. Germline trimming cut 4 bases from V and 0 bases from J; bases unmatched to any gene: 3. The CDR3: CASSSAGPSYNEQFF. The CDR3 DNA is TGTGCCAGCAGCTCAGCGGGGCCCTCCTACAATGAGCAGTTCTTC.

The rearrangement uses TRBV28 and TRBJ1-2; D gene unclear. V gave up 3 bases and J gave up 4 bases, with 9 bases separating them. The CDR3 totals 13 residues. In germline, CDR1 is MDHEN, CDR2 SYDVKM. DNA of the CDR3: TGTGCCAGCAGTTTGGCGCCGGGCTATGGCTACACCTTC. This encodes CASSLAPGYGYTF.

The chain recombines TRBV19 with TRBJ2-7; TRBD1 aligns across 10 bases. Germline V gene lookup returns CDR1 LNHDA and CDR2 SQIVND (reference sequence). This CDR3 contains 14 residues. Trimming cost V 6 bases and J 7 bases; bases outside gene matches: 9. The CDR3 DNA reads as TGTGCCAGTAGCCCGGGACAGGGGTCTCGAGAGCAGTACTTC. Amino acid sequence: CASSPGQGSREQYF.

CDR3 loop: CASSLEASGESYEQYF. In DNA, the CDR3 is TGTGCCAGCAGCTTAGAAGCTAGCGGGGAATCCTACGAGCAGTACTTC. This chain links TRBV13 with TRBJ2-7; 9 bases map to TRBD2. The CDR3 length is 16 residues. V lost 1 base and J lost 1; bases outside the gene matches: 5. CDR1 PRHDT and CDR2 FYEKMQ come from the germline V gene (reference sequence).

The CDR3 is CASSYSSGIPEAFF. DNA for the CDR3: TGTGCCAGCAGTTACTCTTCGGGGATCCCTGAAGCTTTCTTT. The chain carries TRBV6-5 and TRBJ1-1; D is uncertain. V lost 0 bases and J lost 6, with 11 bases in between. This CDR3 is 14 amino acids long. Germline lookup yields CDR1 MNHEY and CDR2 SVGAGI.

The rearrangement uses TRBV11-2 and TRBJ2-7; D call uncertain. CDR3 size: 14 residues. CDR1 SGHAT and CDR2 FQNNGV come from the germline V gene. The V and J ends lost 0 bases and 3 bases respectively, with 9 bases between them. The CDR3 reads CASSLEADGYEQYF. The CDR3 DNA sequence: TGTGCCAGCAGCTTAGAGGCCGACGGCTACGAGCAGTACTTC.

The genes are TRBV13 and TRBJ2-4; 8 nucleotides match TRBD1. Germline lookup yields CDR1 PRHDT and CDR2 FYEKMQ (reference sequence). After removal of 5 bases from V and 0 bases from J, the junction contained 12 bases not matched to a gene. The CDR3 contains 18 residues. CDR3 nucleotide sequence: TGTGCCAGCAGCCTAACGTCCCGGGACAGGCTAGCCAAAAACATTCAGTACTTC. This gives the protein CASSLTSRDRLAKNIQYF.

The chain uses TRBV6-1 and TRBJ2-7; D may be TRBD2 (6 bases). The CDR3 contains 15 residues. Germline assignment: CDR1 MNHNS and CDR2 SASEGT. Trimming took off 6 bases at V and 2 bases at J, with 17 bases between the two ends. The CDR3, as DNA: TGTGCCAGCAGCTTGCCCGGGACTGACCCCTACGAGCAGTACTTC. Encoded protein: CASSLPGTDPYEQYF.

The chain recombines TRBV9 with TRBJ2-7; D possibly corresponds to TRBD1 (6 bases). The germline gives CDR1 SGDLS, CDR2 YYNGEE. Deletions cut 2 bases from V and 0 bases from J, with 9 bases between. CDR3 length equals 14 residues. In DNA form, the CDR3 reads TGTGCCAGCAGCGTGGACAGTTACTCCTACGAGCAGTACTTC. Amino acid sequence: CASSVDSYSYEQYF.